In its sample, the clone carrying this T cell receptor beta chain was seen many times. Its antigen remains unidentified. TCRdb reprocessed the reads via MiXCR and lists one record per CDR3 protein. The table includes some 220,000 distinct CDR3 sequences, about 5.9% detected once. This sample was taken from a study of T cell repertoires in cytomegalovirus infection. At the level of the study: CMV infection and matching HLA type were both indicated by public TCR beta signatures. Study-level points and caveats: Cumulative frequency of public TCR beta families picked out carriers of CMV plus the relevant HLA.

The specimen sequenced was PBMCs. The clonotype originates from a human donor in good health (CMV status not recorded). Some clones in this sample may be carry-over from other donors' samples.

Here the CDR3 DNA reads TGCAGTGCTAGAGAATTGGCCGCCGATAATTCACCCCTCCACTTT. Protein sequence: CSARELAADNSPLHF. This sequence joins TRBV20-1 and TRBJ1-6; D not resolved. Trimming took 0 bases from V and 5 from J, leaving 11 bases between them. The CDR3 has 15 residues. Germline V gene lookup returns CDR1 DFQATT and CDR2 SNEGSKA (reference sequence).